The T cell receptor beta chain under discussion was sequenced for a study of blood T cell repertoires in COVID-19. Study as a whole: Spain, Italy and the United States supplied samples that represented acute and convalescent COVID-19.

The repertoire was sequenced with immunoSEQ multiplex PCR; TCRdb's copy has only in-frame clones and lacks some. The sample lists around 230,000 clones, 89% occurring once. Allocation to cohorts depended on clinical history reported by the participants. This receptor was obtained from a woman in her 30s with acute COVID-19. Sequences were obtained from PBMCs or T cells enriched from blood (not recorded which).

This chain's CDR3 is CASSISGQARYEQYF. CDR3 coding DNA: TGTGCCAGTAGTATTTCGGGACAGGCTCGCTACGAGCAGTACTTC. This chain links TRBV19 with TRBJ2-7, with 8 positions matching TRBD1. This CDR3 is 15 amino acids long. With V trimmed by 3 bases and J by 3 bases, 7 bases remained unmatched. CDR1 and CDR2 (germline): LNHDA, SQIVND (reference sequence).